Sequencing of this T cell receptor (beta chain) was carried out in a study of OX40 agonist ivuxolimab in advanced cancers. TCRdb's copy holds only in-frame clones and misses some; the assay was immunoSEQ multiplex PCR. Of about 62,000 clones listed, roughly 87% are singletons. This clone was seen once. The CDR3 is 19 amino acids. The V segment lost 3 bases and the J segment 0 bases; nucleotides outside the gene matches: 12. Germline V CDR1 and CDR2: SGHDN, FVKESK. The sequences come from CD4+ or CD8+ T cells sorted from blood, collected in a trial of the OX40 agonist ivuxolimab. This TCR derives from an adult with an advanced solid tumor such as melanoma, head and neck, liver or kidney cancer. This chain connects TRBV14 to TRBJ2-7, with 12 bases matching TRBD2. CDR3 amino acids: CASSHAGTSGPQSSYEQYF. CDR3 in DNA: TGTGCCAGCAGCCATGCCGGGACTAGCGGGCCCCAGAGCTCCTACGAGCAGTACTTC.